Below are 18 T cell receptor beta chains sequenced from a single sample in a study of blood T cell repertoires in COVID-19. TCRdb's copy holds only in-frame clones and misses some; the assay was immunoSEQ multiplex PCR. The table records 150,000 to 200,000 clones, around 83% of them present only once. What was sequenced was peripheral blood. The receptors stem from a woman aged 30 to 39 with active or convalescent COVID-19.

This clone has a single count. The J gene is TRBJ1-1, the V gene TRBV19; D might be TRBD1 (6 bases). CDR1 is LNHDA and CDR2 is SQIVND in the germline V gene (reference sequence). V dropped 3 bases and J dropped 1 base, with 15 bases sitting between them. CDR3 length: 16 amino acids. This CDR3 reads CASSISTRGKNTEAFF. The CDR3 DNA follows: TGTGCCAGTAGTATTTCCACAAGGGGGAAGAACACTGAAGCTTTCTTT.

The chain recombines TRBV6-5 with TRBJ1-2; D is undetermined. The germline V gene has CDR1 MNHEY and CDR2 SVGAGI. This CDR3 contains 13 residues. The V and J ends lost 7 bases and 8 bases respectively, with 17 bases between them. The CDR3 DNA sequence: TGTGCCAGCACGGGCGGGTTGGGGTTAGGCTACACCTTC. It yields the protein CASTGGLGLGYTF.

This clone has ten or more counts. CDR3 DNA sequence: TGTGCCAGCAGCTTAGGACAGAGTAGAAATGAGCAGTTCTTC. It yields the protein CASSLGQSRNEQFF. The chain combines TRBV7-9 with TRBJ2-1; a possible D gene is TRBD1 (5 bases). The CDR3 consists of 14 residues. With 1 base removed from V and 7 bases from J, the gap between germline ends came to 11 bases. Germline CDR1 reads SEHNR; CDR2 reads FQNEAQ (reference sequence).

The rearrangement joins TRBV7-9 to TRBJ1-1; maybe TRBD1 (5 bases). Germline V lookup: CDR1 SEHNR, CDR2 FQNEAQ (reference sequence). V lost 4 bases to trimming and J lost 0 bases, with 12 bases between them. The CDR3 is 15 amino acids. CDR3: CASSSRASMNTEAFF. The CDR3 bases are TGTGCCAGCAGCTCCAGGGCCAGTATGAACACTGAAGCTTTCTTT.

This chain links TRBV7-9 with TRBJ1-2; D is unclear. Trimming took off 2 bases at V and 3 bases at J, with 13 bases between the two ends. CDR1 is SEHNR and CDR2 is FQNEAQ in the germline V gene (reference sequence). The CDR3 totals 15 residues. CDR3: CASSLFGQPDYGYTF. CDR3 sequence (DNA): TGTGCCAGCAGCTTATTTGGGCAGCCAGACTATGGCTACACCTTC.

The chain has TRBV10-2 and TRBJ2-1; 9 nucleotides align to TRBD1. This CDR3 has 16 residues. From germline, CDR1 is WSHSY and CDR2 SAAADI. The J segment lost 3 bases and the V segment lost 3 bases, leaving 6 bases of the junction unmatched. The CDR3 nucleotides are TGCGCCAGCAGTGATAGTGGGACAGGGAGCTACAATGAGCAGTTCTTC. Translated, it gives CASSDSGTGSYNEQFF.

This chain connects TRBV4-1 to TRBJ2-5; TRBD1 might be the D (5 bases). CDR1 and CDR2 from the germline V gene are MGHRA and YSYEKL. The V and J ends lost 1 base and 5 bases respectively, with 14 bases between them. CDR3 size: 15 residues. This CDR3 reads CASSQVGAGWETQYF. The CDR3 DNA sequence: TGCGCCAGCAGCCAAGTTGGGGCAGGGTGGGAGACCCAGTACTTC.

This chain joins TRBV6-1 and TRBJ1-6; 8 nucleotides agree with TRBD1. Germline CDR1 is MNHNS and CDR2 is SASEGT. The V segment lost 3 bases and the J segment 10 bases; nucleotides outside the gene matches: 20. The CDR3 has 19 amino acids. In DNA form, the CDR3 reads TGTGCCAGCAGTGACTTTAGGGAGGACAGGGTCCCTTCGGGGTCACCCCTCCACTTT. Translation: CASSDFREDRVPSGSPLHF.

This chain connects TRBV10-2 to TRBJ2-2, with TRBD2 as a possible D gene (7 bases). The ends were cut back, 5 bases at V and 5 bases at J, with 9 bases in the middle. This CDR3 is built from 13 residues. Germline V gene lookup returns CDR1 WSHSY and CDR2 SAAADI. DNA for the CDR3: TGCGCCAGCAGTAGGGGGGGTACCGGGGAGCTGTTTTTT. This translates into CASSRGGTGELFF.

The V call is TRBV10-2, the J call TRBJ1-1; 7 bases line up with TRBD1. Per the germline V gene, CDR1 is WSHSY and CDR2 is SAAADI. The CDR3 contains 12 residues. Trimming at V came to 7 bases and at J to 2 bases, leaving 1 base not matched to a gene. This chain's CDR3 is CASNRGNTEAFF. CDR3 in DNA: TGCGCCAGCAACAGGGGAAACACTGAAGCTTTCTTT.

The chain carries TRBV29-1 and TRBJ1-1; D is ambiguous. The CDR3 is 13 amino acids. From germline, CDR1 is SQVTM and CDR2 ANQGSEA. The germline V and J ends were trimmed by 3 bases and 0 bases, with 8 bases remaining between them. The CDR3 loop reads CSVDPQMNTEAFF. CDR3 sequence (DNA): TGCAGCGTTGATCCCCAAATGAACACTGAAGCTTTCTTT.

CDR3 sequence (DNA): TGCGCCAGCAGCTTGGCTGGAGGGAGCAATCAGCCCCAGCATTTT. It translates to CASSLAGGSNQPQHF. The chain recombines TRBV5-1 with TRBJ1-5; D is unresolved. This CDR3 is built from 15 residues. V was trimmed by 0 bases and J by 1 base, leaving 8 bases between them. Per germline, CDR1 SGHRS and CDR2 YFSETQ.

The rearrangement links TRBV29-1 to TRBJ1-2, with D possibly TRBD1 on 6 matching bases. Trimming shortened V by 7 bases and J by 7 bases, and 19 bases separated the two germline ends. This CDR3 comprises 13 residues. CDR1 is SQVTM, CDR2 ANQGSEA, per germline. This chain's CDR3 is CSDLRAQGSGYTF. The CDR3, as DNA: TGCAGCGACCTCAGGGCACAGGGAAGTGGCTACACCTTC.

The V call is TRBV11-3, the J call TRBJ2-2, with 9 bases identical to TRBD2. The V gene's germline CDR1 is SGHNT and CDR2 YENEEA. V shed 3 bases, J shed 4 bases, and the junction held 6 bases outside the gene matches. This CDR3 contains 16 residues. CDR3 in amino acids: CASSFGGGLATGELFF. The CDR3 bases are TGTGCCAGCAGCTTCGGGGGGGGACTAGCCACCGGGGAGCTGTTTTTT. Together with reference TRBV11-3 and TRBJ2-2, the CDR3 gives the full variable domain: EAGVVQSPRYKIIEKKQPVAFWCNPISGHNTLYWYLQNLGQGPELLIRYENEEAVDDSQLPKDRFSAERLKGVDSTLKIQPAELGDSAVYLCASSFGGGLATGELFFGEGSRLTVL.

V gene TRBV5-1 combines with J gene TRBJ1-2, with 8 nucleotides matching TRBD1. V gave up 3 bases and J gave up 0 bases; unmatched junction bases: 10. CDR1 and CDR2 from the germline V gene are SGHRS and YFSETQ. There are 17 residues in the CDR3. The CDR3 DNA sequence: TGCGCCAGCAGCTCTCAGGGGGCTGGGGGAGCTAACTATGGCTACACCTTC. Encoded protein: CASSSQGAGGANYGYTF.

The CDR3 nucleotides read TGTGCCAGTAGTATTGGGGGGGACACCGGGGAGCTGTTTTTT. As protein: CASSIGGDTGELFF. The rearrangement links TRBV19 to TRBJ2-2; the match to TRBD2 covers 7 bases. This CDR3 comprises 14 residues. V gave up 3 bases and J gave up 3 bases; unmatched junction bases: 1. The germline CDR1 and CDR2 sequences are LNHDA and SQIVND (reference sequence).

This CDR3 is CASNPIGGGTDTQYF. In nucleotides, the CDR3 is TGTGCCAGCAACCCCATTGGGGGCGGCACAGATACGCAGTATTTT. The V gene is TRBV3-1 (or the pseudogene TRBV3-2), the J gene TRBJ2-3; a possible D gene is TRBD1 (6 bases). The ends were cut back, 7 bases at V and 1 base at J, with 15 bases in the middle. This CDR3 comprises 15 residues. Germline assignment: CDR1 LGHDT and CDR2 YNNKEL (reference sequence).

The chain employs TRBV4-2 and TRBJ2-7, with 7 positions matching TRBD2. This CDR3 has 18 residues. In germline, CDR1 is LGHNA, CDR2 YNFKEQ. The V gene end was trimmed by 4 bases and the J gene end by 0 bases; junction bases not matched to a gene: 15. The DNA of the CDR3 is TGTGCCAGCAGCCGTGGGGGGGAAACCGTCTCTAGCTCCTACGAGCAGTACTTC. Its translation: CASSRGGETVSSSYEQYF.